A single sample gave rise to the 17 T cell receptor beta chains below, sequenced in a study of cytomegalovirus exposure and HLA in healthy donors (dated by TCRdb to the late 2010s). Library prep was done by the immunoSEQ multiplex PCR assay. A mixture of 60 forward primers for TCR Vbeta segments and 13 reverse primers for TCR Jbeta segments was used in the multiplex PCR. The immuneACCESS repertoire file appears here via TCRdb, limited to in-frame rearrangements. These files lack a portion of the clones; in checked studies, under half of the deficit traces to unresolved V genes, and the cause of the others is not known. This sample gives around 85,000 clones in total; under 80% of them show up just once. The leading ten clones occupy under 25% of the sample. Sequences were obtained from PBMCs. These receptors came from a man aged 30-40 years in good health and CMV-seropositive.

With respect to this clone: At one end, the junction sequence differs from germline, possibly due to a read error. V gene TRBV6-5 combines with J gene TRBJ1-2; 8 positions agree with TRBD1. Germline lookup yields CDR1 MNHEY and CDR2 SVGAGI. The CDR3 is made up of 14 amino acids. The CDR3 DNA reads TGTGCCAGCAGTTACTCCGGGACAGGAGATGGCTACCCCTTC. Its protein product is CASSYSGTGDGYPF.

CDR3: CASLGGNEQYF. The CDR3 nucleotides read TGTGCCTCGCTTGGAGGGAACGAGCAGTACTTC. This chain uses TRBV7-9 with TRBJ2-7, with D maybe TRBD2 (6 bases). In germline, CDR1 is SEHNR, CDR2 FQNEAQ (reference sequence). Trimming removed 11 bases from V and 5 bases from J, with 13 bases in between. The CDR3 length is 11 residues.

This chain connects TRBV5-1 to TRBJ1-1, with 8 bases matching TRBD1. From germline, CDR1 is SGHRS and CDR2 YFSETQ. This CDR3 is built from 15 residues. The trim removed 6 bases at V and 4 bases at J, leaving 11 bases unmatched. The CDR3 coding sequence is TGCGCCAGCACCGGACAGGGCTCCCTGGGCACTGAAGCTTTCTTT. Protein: CASTGQGSLGTEAFF.

CDR3 sequence (DNA): TGTGCCAGCAGCCGCGGGTGGAGGGATAGCAATCAGCCCCAGCATTTT. It encodes CASSRGWRDSNQPQHF. This chain connects TRBV11-2 to TRBJ1-5; the D is unclear. This CDR3 region has 16 residues. CDR1 and CDR2 from the germline V gene are SGHAT and FQNNGV. With 5 bases removed from V and 0 bases from J, the gap between germline ends came to 14 bases. Full variable domain (remainder filled in from reference TRBV11-2 and TRBJ1-5): EAGVAQSPRYKIIEKRQSVAFWCNPISGHATLYWYQQILGQGPKLLIQFQNNGVVDDSQLPKDRFSAERLKGVDSTLKIQPAKLEDSAVYLCASSRGWRDSNQPQHFGDGTRLSIL.

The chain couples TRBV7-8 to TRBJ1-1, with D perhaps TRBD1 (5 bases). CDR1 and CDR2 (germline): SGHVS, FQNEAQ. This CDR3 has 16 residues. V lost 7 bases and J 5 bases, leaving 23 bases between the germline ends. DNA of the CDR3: TGTGCCAGCATCCTCACTCCACAGGCCGGTCGGACTGAAGCTTTCTTT. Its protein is CASILTPQAGRTEAFF.

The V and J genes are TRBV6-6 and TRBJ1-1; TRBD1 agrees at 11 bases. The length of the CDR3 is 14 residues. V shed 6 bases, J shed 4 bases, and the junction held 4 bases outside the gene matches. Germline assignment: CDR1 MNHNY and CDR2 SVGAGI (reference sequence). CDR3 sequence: CASSRTGGSTEAFF. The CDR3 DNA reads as TGTGCCAGCAGCCGGACAGGGGGCAGCACTGAAGCTTTCTTT.

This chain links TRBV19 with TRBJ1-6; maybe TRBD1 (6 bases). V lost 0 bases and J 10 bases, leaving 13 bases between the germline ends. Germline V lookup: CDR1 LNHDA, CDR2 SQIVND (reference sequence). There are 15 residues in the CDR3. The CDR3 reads CASSIDQGIGSPLHF. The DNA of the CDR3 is TGTGCCAGTAGTATAGACCAGGGGATAGGGTCACCCCTCCACTTT.

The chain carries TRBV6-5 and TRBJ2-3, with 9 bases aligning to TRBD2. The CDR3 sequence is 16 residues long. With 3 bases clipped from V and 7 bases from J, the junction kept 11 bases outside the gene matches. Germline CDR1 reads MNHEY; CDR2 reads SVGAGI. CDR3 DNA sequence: TGTGCCAGCAGTTATGGGTTAGCGGGGGCCAGTCATACGCAGTATTTT. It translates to CASSYGLAGASHTQYF.

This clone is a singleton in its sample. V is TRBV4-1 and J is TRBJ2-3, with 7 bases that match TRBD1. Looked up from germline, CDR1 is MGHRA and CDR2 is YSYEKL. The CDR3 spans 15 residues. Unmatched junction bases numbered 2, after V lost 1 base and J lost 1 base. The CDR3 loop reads CASSQVTGGTDTQYF. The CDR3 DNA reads TGCGCCAGCAGCCAAGTAACAGGGGGCACAGATACGCAGTATTTT.

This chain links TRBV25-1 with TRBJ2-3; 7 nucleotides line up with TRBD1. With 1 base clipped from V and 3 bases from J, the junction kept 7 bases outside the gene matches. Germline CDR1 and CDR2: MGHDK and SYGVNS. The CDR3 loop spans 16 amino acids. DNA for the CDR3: TGTGCCAGCAGTGAATGGGCAGGGGGTTTTACAGATACGCAGTATTTT. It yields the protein CASSEWAGGFTDTQYF. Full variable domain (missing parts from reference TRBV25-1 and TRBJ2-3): EADIYQTPRYLVIGTGKKITLECSQTMGHDKMYWYQQDPGMELHLIHYSYGVNSTEKGDLSSESTVSRIRTEHFPLTLESARPSHTSQYLCASSEWAGGFTDTQYFGPGTRLTVL.

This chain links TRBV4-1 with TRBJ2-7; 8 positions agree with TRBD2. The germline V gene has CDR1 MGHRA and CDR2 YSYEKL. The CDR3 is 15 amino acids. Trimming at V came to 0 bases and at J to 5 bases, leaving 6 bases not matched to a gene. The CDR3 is CASSQDGGVVNEQYF. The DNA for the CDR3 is TGCGCCAGCAGCCAAGACGGGGGGGTGGTAAACGAGCAGTACTTC.

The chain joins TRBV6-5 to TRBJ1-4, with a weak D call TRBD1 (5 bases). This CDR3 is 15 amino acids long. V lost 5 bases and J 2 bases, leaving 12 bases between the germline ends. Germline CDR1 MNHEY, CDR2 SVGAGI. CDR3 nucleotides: TGTGCCAGCAGTCGGTACGGGGGTACTAATGAAAAACTGTTTTTT. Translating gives CASSRYGGTNEKLFF.

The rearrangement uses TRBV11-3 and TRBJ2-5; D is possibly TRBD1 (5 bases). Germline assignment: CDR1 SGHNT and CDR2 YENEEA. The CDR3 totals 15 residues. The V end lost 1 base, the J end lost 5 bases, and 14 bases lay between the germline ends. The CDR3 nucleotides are TGTGCCAGCAGCTTAGGGGCACTATCAGGGGAGACCCAGTACTTC. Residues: CASSLGALSGETQYF.

The CDR3 DNA reads as TGTGCCACAAAGGGCGGAGGCTACGAGCAGTACTTC. This translates into CATKGGGYEQYF. The rearrangement uses TRBV28 and TRBJ2-7, with TRBD2 as a possible D gene (5 bases). CDR1 is MDHEN and CDR2 is SYDVKM in the germline V gene. Deletions cut 10 bases from V and 3 bases from J, with 13 bases between. The length of the CDR3 is 12 residues.

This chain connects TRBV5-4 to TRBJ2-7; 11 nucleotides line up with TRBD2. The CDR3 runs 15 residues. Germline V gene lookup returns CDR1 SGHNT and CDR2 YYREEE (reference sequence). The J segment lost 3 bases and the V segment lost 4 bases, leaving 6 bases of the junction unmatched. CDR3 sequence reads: CASSATSGIGYEQYF. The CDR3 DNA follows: TGTGCCAGCAGCGCGACTAGCGGGATAGGCTACGAGCAGTACTTC.

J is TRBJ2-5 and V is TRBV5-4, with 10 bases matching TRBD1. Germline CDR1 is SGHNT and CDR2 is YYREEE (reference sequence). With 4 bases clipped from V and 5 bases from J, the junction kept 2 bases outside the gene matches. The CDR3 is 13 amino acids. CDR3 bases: TGTGCCAGCAGCCCGGACAGGGGGGAGACCCAGTACTTC. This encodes CASSPDRGETQYF. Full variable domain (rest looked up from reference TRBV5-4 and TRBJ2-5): ETGVTQSPTHLIKTRGQQVTLRCSSQSGHNTVSWYQQALGQGPQFIFQYYREEENGRGNFPPRFSGLQFPNYSSELNVNALELDDSALYLCASSPDRGETQYFGPGTRLLVL.

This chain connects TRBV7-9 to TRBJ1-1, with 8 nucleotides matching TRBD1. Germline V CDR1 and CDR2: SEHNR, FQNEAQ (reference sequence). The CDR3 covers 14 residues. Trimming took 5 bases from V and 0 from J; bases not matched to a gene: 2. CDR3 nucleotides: TGTGCCAGCAGCCGACAGGGGATGAACACTGAAGCTTTCTTT. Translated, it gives CASSRQGMNTEAFF.